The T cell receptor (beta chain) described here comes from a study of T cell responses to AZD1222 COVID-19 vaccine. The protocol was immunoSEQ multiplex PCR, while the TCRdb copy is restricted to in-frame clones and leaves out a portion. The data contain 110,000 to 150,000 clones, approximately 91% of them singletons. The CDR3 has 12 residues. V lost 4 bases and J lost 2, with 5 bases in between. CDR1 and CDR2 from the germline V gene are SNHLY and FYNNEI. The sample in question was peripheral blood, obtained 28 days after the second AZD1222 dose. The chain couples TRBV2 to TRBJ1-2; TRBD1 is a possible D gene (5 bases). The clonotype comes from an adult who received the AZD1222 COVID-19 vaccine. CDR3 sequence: CASSGQNYGYTF. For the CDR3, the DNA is TGTGCCAGCAGTGGACAGAACTATGGCTACACCTTC. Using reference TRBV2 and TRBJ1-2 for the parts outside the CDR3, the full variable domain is EPEVTQTPSHQVTQMGQEVILRCVPISNHLYFYWYRQILGQKVEFLVSFYNNEISEKSEIFDDQFSVERPDGSNFTLKIRSTKLEDSAMYFCASSGQNYGYTFGSGTRLTVV.